The source of this TCR beta chain is a study of cytomegalovirus exposure and HLA in healthy donors. Study conclusions and caveats: Later analysis identified several of the most significant clusters that appeared linked to common viral pathogens. Reports credit the classifier with highly specific, highly sensitive diagnosis of cytomegalovirus status.

PCR employed 60 Vbeta and 13 Jbeta primers. Measured with immunoSEQ multiplex PCR; TCRdb has only the in-frame clones, and not every one. The table shows roughly 200,000 clones, with around 76% occurring only once. There are a few counts of this clone. The antigen remains undetermined. The CDR3 is 13 amino acids. The junction had 6 bases not matched to a gene; V was cut back by 8 bases and J by 5 bases. Germline V CDR1 and CDR2: MRHNA, SNTAGT. Whereas donors were nominally healthy upon sampling, unrecorded immune exposures were probable. This clonotype was sampled from a young man in good health and CMV-seronegative. The sample comprised PBMCs. The V gene is TRBV6-4, the J gene TRBJ1-5; 7 bases line up with TRBD1. The CDR3 spells CASARGEDQPQHF. The CDR3, as DNA: TGTGCCAGCGCCAGGGGGGAGGATCAGCCCCAGCATTTT.